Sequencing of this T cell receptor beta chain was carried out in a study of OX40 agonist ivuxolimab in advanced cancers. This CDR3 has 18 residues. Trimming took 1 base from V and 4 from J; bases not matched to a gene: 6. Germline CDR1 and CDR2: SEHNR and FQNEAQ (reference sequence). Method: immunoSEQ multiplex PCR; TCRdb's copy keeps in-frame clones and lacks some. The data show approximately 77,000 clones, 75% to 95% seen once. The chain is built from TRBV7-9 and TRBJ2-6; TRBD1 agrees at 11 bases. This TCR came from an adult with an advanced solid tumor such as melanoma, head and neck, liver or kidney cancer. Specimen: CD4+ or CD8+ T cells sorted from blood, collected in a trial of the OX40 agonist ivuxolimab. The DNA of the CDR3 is TGTGCCAGCAGCTTAGTGAGGACAGGGGGCTCGGGGGCCAACGTCCTGACTTTC. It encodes CASSLVRTGGSGANVLTF.